This T cell receptor beta chain is drawn from a study of T cell repertoires in cytomegalovirus infection. Across the study: As its CMV epitopes, the study selected recently identified HLA-C-restricted and well-studied HLA-B-restricted targets. Study-level results: The ex vivo response was dominated by HLA-C-restricted CMV-specific TCR beta clonotypes. Pooled public TCR beta family frequency picked out CMV carriers with the relevant HLA.

About this clonotype itself: Its antigen is as yet unknown.

One entry per CDR3 protein results from TCRdb running MiXCR on the reads. The sample lists hundreds of thousands of distinct CDR3 sequences, 30% to 40% occurring once. The CDR3 covers 13 residues. J was trimmed by 1 base and V by 4 bases; bases with no gene match: 3. CDR1 is SQVTM, CDR2 ANQGSEA, per germline. The receptor's source is a human donor in good health (CMV status not recorded). Some clones in this sample may be carry-over from other donors' samples. The sequencing used cultured PBMCs, collected from culture after CMV antigen stimulation. The chain has TRBV29-1 and TRBJ1-1, with 7 bases that match TRBD1. The CDR3 DNA sequence: TGCAGCGTTGGAGGGGGCCCGAACACTGAAGCTTTCTTT. Translated, it gives CSVGGGPNTEAFF.